Below are 10 T cell receptor beta chains sequenced from a single sample in a study of metastatic and nonmetastatic thyroid tumors. There were no patients who had received any treatment before thyroid surgery. TCRdb ran MiXCR on the PCR reads. The repertoire includes some 23,000 clones, more than 25% of them detected once, and 5.4% sits in the top ten. Source material: tumor tissue. The receptor set was obtained from a female donor with papillary thyroid cancer or a benign thyroid nodule (not recorded which). Some clones in this sample may be carry-over from other donors' samples.

The chain links TRBV20-1 to TRBJ2-3; TRBD2 matches at 7 bases. This CDR3 is built from 14 residues. The trim removed 6 bases at V and 3 bases at J, leaving 9 bases unmatched. Germline assignment: CDR1 DFQATT and CDR2 SNEGSKA (reference sequence). For the CDR3, the DNA is TGCAGTGCCTTAAGCGGGGAAAATACAGATACGCAGTATTTT. Translated: CSALSGENTDTQYF.

This clone was seen ten or more times. This may be a read error: a much more frequent sequence differs by one nucleotide. The V call is TRBV19, the J call TRBJ1-2; tentatively, D is TRBD1 (6 bases). Trimming removed 4 bases from V and 0 bases from J, with 9 bases in between. This CDR3 is 14 amino acids long. The germline V gene encodes CDR1 LNHDA and CDR2 SQIVND (reference sequence). DNA of the CDR3: TGTGCCAGTAGTACGAACAGGGCTAACTATGGCTACACCTTC. Its translation: CASSTNRANYGYTF.

In this sample, this clone turned up many times. Here the CDR3 DNA reads TGTGCCAGCAGCCCCAGGGGAATTGGGGAAAAACTGTTTTTT. Amino acid sequence: CASSPRGIGEKLFF. The chain uses TRBV7-2 and TRBJ1-4, with D possibly TRBD1 on 6 matching bases. CDR3 length: 14 amino acids. V was pared by 5 bases and J by 8 bases, with 15 bases between. The germline V gene encodes CDR1 SGHTA and CDR2 FQGNSA.

This clone was observed a single time. The chain links TRBV20-1 to TRBJ2-1; tentatively, D is TRBD2 (6 bases). The CDR3 has 13 residues. Germline lookup yields CDR1 DFQATT and CDR2 SNEGSKA (reference sequence). The ends were cut back, 3 bases at V and 7 bases at J, with 13 bases in the middle. The CDR3 region has the DNA TGCAGTGCTAGGAGGGGACTGATGAATGAGCAGTTCTTC. It encodes CSARRGLMNEQFF.

This clone was detected many times. Within the sample, other DNA sequences also encode this same CDR3. The chain carries TRBV5-1 and TRBJ2-3, with 7 bases lining up with TRBD1. The CDR3 totals 14 residues. Germline V gene data show CDR1 as SGHRS and CDR2 as YFSETQ. V lost 5 bases to trimming and J lost 3 bases; unmatched junction nucleotides: 6. CDR3 sequence (DNA): TGCGCCAGCAGTCTTGACAGGGTGACAGATACGCAGTATTTT. Protein product: CASSLDRVTDTQYF.

This clone was counted between two and nine times. Compared with germline, one end of the junction differs, possibly owing to a read error. The J gene is TRBJ1-6, the V gene TRBV10-3; the D gene is possibly TRBD1 (6 bases). Germline assignment: CDR1 ENHRY and CDR2 SYGVKD. This CDR3 comprises 15 residues. This CDR3 reads CAISESQGPSSPRHF. DNA of the CDR3: TGTGCCATCAGTGAGTCACAGGGCCCGTCTTCACCCCGCCACTTT.

This clone has only a few counts. This chain connects TRBV27 to TRBJ2-7; 14 bases fit TRBD2. The length of the CDR3 is 16 residues. Trimming removed 6 bases from V and 5 bases from J; junction bases left unmatched: 9. CDR1 is MNHEY, CDR2 SMNVEV, per germline (reference sequence). The CDR3 loop reads CASSSRLAGGTDEQYF. The CDR3 nucleotides read TGTGCCAGCAGCAGTAGACTAGCGGGAGGGACAGACGAGCAGTACTTC.

The V call is TRBV11-3, the J call TRBJ2-1; D may be TRBD2 (5 bases). V lost 5 bases to trimming and J lost 4 bases, with 12 bases between them. The CDR3 length is 14 residues. CDR1 is SGHNT, CDR2 YENEEA, per germline. This chain's CDR3 is CASSARGLYNEQFF. DNA for the CDR3: TGTGCCAGCAGCGCCCGGGGTCTTTACAATGAGCAGTTCTTC.

At least ten counts were recorded for this clone. This rearrangement joins TRBV10-2 to TRBJ2-7, with 7 bases fitting TRBD2. The CDR3 runs 14 residues. Germline CDR1 and CDR2: WSHSY and SAAADI. Germline trimming cut 3 bases from V and 2 bases from J; bases unmatched to any gene: 4. The CDR3: CASSESGAAYEQYF. The CDR3 DNA reads as TGCGCCAGCAGTGAAAGCGGGGCGGCCTACGAGCAGTACTTC.

This clone was found many times. The chain links TRBV6-1 to TRBJ1-4; TRBD1 aligns across 9 bases. Germline V lookup: CDR1 MNHNS, CDR2 SASEGT. Trimming at V came to 4 bases and at J to 8 bases, leaving 5 bases not matched to a gene. The CDR3 sequence is 14 residues long. The chain's CDR3 is CASSAQGAGEKLFF. The CDR3 DNA is TGTGCCAGCAGTGCACAGGGGGCCGGGGAAAAACTGTTTTTT.